The 30 T cell receptor beta chains presented below share a single source sample, sequenced in a study of vaccination and CD4 T cells after COVID-19. Their recognized antigens are unknown. The treatment: approximately 9-day PBMC culture with coronavirus spike peptide pools or control peptides (ViraFEST assay). Researchers used the Oncomine TCR Beta short-read assay to sequence DNA from cultured CD4+ T cells. TCRdb ran MiXCR on the PCR reads and lists one entry per CDR3 protein. Among 8,000 to 10,000 distinct CDR3 sequences, approximately 40% were seen once, and the ten largest hold about a sixth. The sample consisted of CD4+ T cells from blood, cultured in vitro. The receptors derive from a human donor who had recovered from COVID-19.

V and J are TRBV6-5 and TRBJ2-4, with unresolved D. There are 15 residues in the CDR3. Trimming took 0 bases from V and 7 from J, leaving 13 bases between them. Germline V gene lookup returns CDR1 MNHEY and CDR2 SVGAGI. In DNA form, the CDR3 reads TGTGCCAGCAGTTACTCCACACAGTCGGCCAACATTCAGTACTTC. It codes for CASSYSTQSANIQYF.

The gene calls are TRBV19 and TRBJ1-2, with 8 bases lining up with TRBD1. Trimming took 6 bases from V and 4 from J; bases not matched to a gene: 4. The CDR3 length is 13 residues. Germline V gene lookup returns CDR1 LNHDA and CDR2 SQIVND (reference sequence). CDR3 amino acids: CASRFQGAYGYTF. The DNA of the CDR3 is TGTGCCAGTAGGTTTCAGGGGGCCTATGGCTACACCTTC.

This clonotype turned up a few times. Germline and junction disagree at one end, which may indicate a read error. The chain couples TRBV7-7 to TRBJ1-5; no definite D call. The germline V gene has CDR1 SSHAT and CDR2 FNYEAQ (reference sequence). The CDR3 has 11 residues. The CDR3 DNA reads TGTGCTAGCAGCTTAGGTCAGCCCCAGCATTTT. It yields the protein CASSLGQPQHF.

There are a few counts of this clonotype. The rearrangement links TRBV6-1 to TRBJ1-2, with 10 nucleotides matching TRBD1. The germline gives CDR1 MNHNS, CDR2 SASEGT. V lost 5 bases, J lost 4 bases, and 13 bases stayed unmatched. The CDR3 covers 17 residues. CDR3 amino acids: CASSPYPRDRGPYGYTF. The CDR3 nucleotides are TGTGCCAGCAGTCCCTACCCCCGGGACAGGGGACCCTATGGCTACACCTTC.

The chain uses TRBV12-5 and TRBJ2-7; D ambiguous. This CDR3 is 11 amino acids long. The germline V gene has CDR1 LGHNT and CDR2 FRNRAP. V dropped 5 bases and J dropped 4 bases, with 6 bases sitting between them. The CDR3 region has the DNA TGTGCTAGTGGTCTCCGTTACGAGCAGTACTTC. This gives the protein CASGLRYEQYF.

This clonotype was seen only a few times. The chain recombines TRBV6-5 with TRBJ1-4; TRBD1 might be the D (5 bases). From germline, CDR1 is MNHEY and CDR2 SVGAGI. Trimming left V 2 bases short and J 6 bases short, with 10 bases between. The CDR3 has 14 amino acids. CDR3 in amino acids: CASSYGQGYEKLFF. The DNA for the CDR3 is TGTGCCAGCAGTTACGGGCAGGGCTATGAAAAACTGTTTTTT.

About this clonotype: One end of the junction is discordant with germline, which a read error may explain. The chain has TRBV7-9 and TRBJ2-1, with 9 bases matching TRBD1. Germline V gives CDR1 SEHNR, CDR2 FQNEAQ (reference sequence). This CDR3 is built from 15 residues. The CDR3 is CGVGSSGQGSGEQFF. CDR3 in DNA: TGCGGGGTTGGCTCGTCGGGACAGGGTTCCGGTGAGCAGTTCTTC.

This clonotype has a single count. This CDR3 reads CASAGRNTIYF. The CDR3 DNA sequence: TGTGCCAGCGCTGGGAGGAACACCATATATTTT. V is TRBV12-3 or TRBV12-4 and J is TRBJ1-3; D unclear. V lost 8 bases and J lost 7, with 9 bases in between. This CDR3 contains 11 residues.

This clonotype has just a few counts. The J gene is TRBJ1-1, the V gene TRBV12-3 or TRBV12-4, with TRBD1 identical over 8 bases. V trimming: 6 bases; J trimming: 3 bases; junction bases outside the gene matches: 9. The CDR3 totals 15 residues. The CDR3 DNA is TGTGCCAGCAGAGCAAACAGGGGGAGGGACACTGAAGCTTTCTTT. Its protein is CASRANRGRDTEAFF.

V and J are TRBV27 and TRBJ1-2; possible D gene TRBD1, 5 bases. This CDR3 contains 16 residues. From germline, CDR1 is MNHEY and CDR2 SMNVEV (reference sequence). V lost 2 bases and J 2 bases, leaving 15 bases between the germline ends. CDR3 DNA: TGTGCCAGCAGTTTAAGGTTAGGGCAGGGCAACTATGGCTACACCTTC. As protein: CASSLRLGQGNYGYTF.

The chain has TRBV18 and TRBJ2-5; D is unclear. V was pared by 4 bases and J by 0 bases, with 6 bases between. In germline, CDR1 is KGHSH, CDR2 LQKENI. This CDR3 comprises 13 residues. In DNA, the CDR3 is TGTGCCAGCTCACAACTGTACCAAGAGACCCAGTACTTC. As protein: CASSQLYQETQYF.

The chain couples TRBV7-9 to TRBJ2-5; weak D call: TRBD2 (6 bases). The CDR3 totals 12 residues. Germline-derived CDR1 and CDR2 are SEHNR and FQNEAQ (reference sequence). V lost 7 bases, J lost 2 bases, and 8 bases lay in between. CDR3 coding DNA: TGTGCCAGCACGGGAGATCAAGAGACCCAGTACTTC. Its translation: CASTGDQETQYF.

The sample holds a few counts of this clonotype. The chain uses TRBV30 and TRBJ1-1, with 7 bases matching TRBD1. The CDR3 is made up of 13 amino acids. Germline V CDR1 and CDR2: GTSNPN, SVGIG (reference sequence). Unmatched junction bases numbered 8, after V lost 5 bases and J lost 5 bases. In DNA, the CDR3 is TGTGCCTGGGACACAGGGGCGGGAACTGAAGCTTTCTTT. This codes for CAWDTGAGTEAFF.

The V call is TRBV2, the J call TRBJ1-2, with 7 bases identical to TRBD1. The germline gives CDR1 SNHLY, CDR2 FYNNEI. With 3 bases clipped from V and 4 bases from J, the junction kept 2 bases outside the gene matches. The CDR3 has 13 residues. The CDR3 DNA reads TGTGCCAGCAGTGATCAGGGGGGCTATGGCTACACCTTC. It yields the protein CASSDQGGYGYTF.

V is TRBV6-2 or TRBV6-3 and J is TRBJ2-2; the D call may be TRBD1 or TRBD2 (6 bases each). Germline V gives CDR1 MNHEY, CDR2 SVGEGT. The CDR3 runs to 14 residues. With 7 bases removed from V and 6 bases from J, the gap between germline ends came to 15 bases. CDR3: CASTHRRGAGELFF. CDR3 DNA: TGTGCCAGCACCCACCGGAGGGGGGCCGGGGAGCTGTTTTTT.

The sample holds a few counts of this clonotype. This chain connects TRBV5-1 to TRBJ2-7; TRBD1 matches at 9 bases. This CDR3 is built from 15 residues. Unmatched junction bases numbered 6, after V lost 5 bases and J lost 0 bases. From germline, CDR1 is SGHRS and CDR2 YFSETQ. The CDR3: CASRNPGQGSYEQYF. The CDR3 nucleotides read TGCGCCAGCAGAAACCCGGGACAGGGCTCCTACGAGCAGTACTTC.

This chain uses TRBV24-1 with TRBJ2-5; 12 nucleotides line up with TRBD1. This CDR3 has 16 amino acids. Germline assignment: CDR1 KGHDR and CDR2 SFDVKD. Losses at the gene ends were 2 bases for V and 5 bases for J; bases not matched to a gene: 5. The CDR3 here is CATSDSGQGARETQYF. The CDR3 DNA sequence: TGTGCCACCAGTGATTCGGGACAGGGGGCACGGGAGACCCAGTACTTC.

The gene calls are TRBV20-1 and TRBJ1-1, with 11 bases fitting TRBD1. The CDR3 spans 19 residues. The V gene's germline CDR1 is DFQATT and CDR2 SNEGSKA (reference sequence). V gave up 1 base and J gave up 1 base; unmatched junction bases: 14. CDR3 amino acids: CSARAPVEDRGRGNTEAFF. The CDR3 DNA reads TGCAGTGCTAGAGCTCCAGTAGAGGACAGGGGGCGCGGGAACACTGAAGCTTTCTTT.

The chain carries TRBV20-1 and TRBJ2-2; the D gene is possibly TRBD2 (6 bases). The CDR3 consists of 13 residues. Germline V gene lookup returns CDR1 DFQATT and CDR2 SNEGSKA (reference sequence). V lost 6 bases, J lost 7 bases, and 15 bases lay in between. The CDR3 sequence: CSARLGRVGELFF. In DNA form, the CDR3 reads TGCAGTGCAAGACTAGGCCGGGTCGGGGAGCTGTTTTTT.

The gene calls are TRBV20-1 and TRBJ1-5, with D maybe TRBD1 (5 bases). Germline values: CDR1 DFQATT, CDR2 SNEGSKA (reference sequence). This CDR3 has 13 residues. V lost 6 bases to trimming and J lost 9 bases, with 18 bases between them. DNA of the CDR3: TGCAGTGCACGAACGGGGGATCAAAGGCCCCAGCATTTT. Amino acid sequence: CSARTGDQRPQHF.

CDR3: CATLRGEKLFF. The CDR3 nucleotides read TGTGCCACCTTAAGGGGGGAAAAACTGTTTTTT. The chain employs TRBV15 and TRBJ1-4; D possibly corresponds to TRBD1 (6 bases). The V end was cut by 8 bases, the J end by 8 bases, with 9 bases between. The CDR3 totals 11 residues. CDR1 LNHNV and CDR2 YYDKDF come from the germline V gene (reference sequence).

The rearrangement links TRBV2 to TRBJ1-1; D ambiguous. Germline V gene lookup returns CDR1 SNHLY and CDR2 FYNNEI. The CDR3 is 11 amino acids. The V gene lost 3 bases and the J gene lost 8 bases, with 7 bases spanning the gap. The CDR3 DNA sequence: TGTGCCAGCAGTGAGTGGGCGGAAGCTTTCTTT. Residues: CASSEWAEAFF.

This clonotype was seen more than once but under ten times. The chain recombines TRBV11-2 with TRBJ1-6; no definite D call. The germline V and J ends were trimmed by 6 bases and 7 bases, with 16 bases remaining between them. The length of the CDR3 is 15 residues. Germline assignment: CDR1 SGHAT and CDR2 FQNNGV. The CDR3 DNA reads TGTGCCAGCAGGGGATTACGAGGTCGGAATTCACCCCTCCACTTT. This encodes CASRGLRGRNSPLHF.

The rearrangement uses TRBV20-1 and TRBJ1-6; TRBD1 aligns across 9 bases. The V and J ends lost 5 bases and 0 bases, in that order; junction bases with no gene match: 5. This CDR3 region has 16 residues. Germline V gene lookup returns CDR1 DFQATT and CDR2 SNEGSKA (reference sequence). In DNA form, the CDR3 reads TGCAGTGCTCGGACAGGGGAGAGCTCCTATAATTCACCCCTCCACTTT. Protein product: CSARTGESSYNSPLHF.

J is TRBJ1-1 and V is TRBV28; D not resolved. This CDR3 is 14 amino acids long. The germline V gene encodes CDR1 MDHEN and CDR2 SYDVKM. The V gene lost 2 bases and the J gene lost 0 bases, with 7 bases spanning the gap. The CDR3 nucleotides read TGTGCCAGCAGTTTAACGGGGTTGAACACTGAAGCTTTCTTT. It yields the protein CASSLTGLNTEAFF.

This chain uses TRBV5-6 with TRBJ2-2; D call uncertain. Trimming took off 3 bases at V and 4 bases at J, with 4 bases between the two ends. Germline V lookup: CDR1 SGHDT, CDR2 YYEEEE. The CDR3 runs 12 residues. The CDR3: CASSSFTGELFF. CDR3 in DNA: TGTGCCAGCAGCTCCTTCACCGGGGAGCTGTTTTTT.

J is TRBJ2-2 and V is TRBV5-1; 8 positions match TRBD1. The germline gives CDR1 SGHRS, CDR2 YFSETQ. This CDR3 comprises 16 residues. V trimming: 0 bases; J trimming: 10 bases; junction bases outside the gene matches: 11. CDR3 region: CASSLEAGGIHAELFF. CDR3 DNA sequence: TGCGCCAGCAGCTTGGAAGCAGGGGGCATCCACGCGGAGCTGTTTTTT.

The genes are TRBV20-1 and TRBJ1-3, with D unclear. Trimming took 6 bases from V and 1 from J, leaving 13 bases between them. Looked up from germline, CDR1 is DFQATT and CDR2 is SNEGSKA (reference sequence). CDR3 length equals 14 residues. The chain's CDR3 is CSAPDRLSGNTIYF. The CDR3 bases are TGCAGTGCACCCGACCGTCTTTCTGGAAACACCATATATTTT.

The rearrangement links TRBV24-1 to TRBJ2-2; D remains ambiguous. Germline values: CDR1 KGHDR, CDR2 SFDVKD. The CDR3 covers 16 residues. V lost 4 bases and J 2 bases, leaving 13 bases between the germline ends. Here the CDR3 DNA reads TGTGCCACCAGTGACGCCACTTTGGCAAACACCGGGGAGCTGTTTTTT. Its protein is CATSDATLANTGELFF.

This chain connects TRBV19 to TRBJ2-7, with 7 nucleotides matching TRBD2. The CDR3 runs to 13 residues. Trimming removed 1 base from V and 3 bases from J; junction bases left unmatched: 0. Germline-derived CDR1 and CDR2 are LNHDA and SQIVND (reference sequence). The CDR3 region has the DNA TGTGCCAGTAGTATAGGGGAGGGCTACGAGCAGTACTTC. Its translation: CASSIGEGYEQYF. Full variable domain (missing parts from reference TRBV19 and TRBJ2-7): DGGITQSPKYLFRKEGQNVTLSCEQNLNHDAMYWYRQDPGQGLRLIYYSQIVNDFQKGDIAEGYSVSREKKESFPLTVTSAQKNPTAFYLCASSIGEGYEQYFGPGTRLTVT.